The table lists the clone carrying this TCR beta chain with a count of one. Antigen: not known. These data belong to a study of PD-1 blockade in classical Hodgkin lymphoma. Study findings and constraints: Although disease activity or prior therapy may be involved, causes of the repertoire differences remain undefined.

The method was immunoSEQ multiplex PCR; TCRdb's version includes in-frame clones alone and lacks a portion of them. This sample yields more than 40,000 clones, of which 88% are seen a single time; about 9.8% belongs to the top ten. From germline, CDR1 is ENHRY and CDR2 SYGVKD. CDR3 size: 13 residues. The germline V and J ends were trimmed by 8 bases and 5 bases, with 12 bases remaining between them. The patients all showed relapse after autologous stem cell transplantation, while their brentuximab vedotin exposure varied. V usage is TRBV10-3 and J usage is TRBJ2-2; unclear D gene. The origin of this receptor is a human donor with classical Hodgkin lymphoma. The sequences come from peripheral blood mononuclear cells (PBMCs), collected at baseline. CDR3 region: CAIRGWETGELFF. The DNA of the CDR3 is TGTGCCATCCGCGGATGGGAAACCGGGGAGCTGTTTTTT.